These T cell receptor beta chains were read from a single sample in a study of blood T cells in healthy people across ages. From the 5' RACE reads, TCRdb called clonotypes with MiXCR, one entry per CDR3 protein. The table includes approximately 940,000 distinct CDR3 sequences, 48% detected once. Sequencing was carried out using blood. The receptors shown here come from a man aged 25-45 years in good health. CDR3s include the opening cysteine and the closing phenylalanine or tryptophan. Fields, in order: J gene, V gene, clone size, CDR3 protein. Clone size is stated in some rows and not others, as once, few, many or a class when expanded.

J gene: TRBJ2-5; V gene: TRBV18; clone size: .; CDR3 protein: CASSPLGLGSQETQYF
J gene: TRBJ2-7; V gene: TRBV30; clone size: .; CDR3 protein: CAWEGTGHSYEQYF
J gene: TRBJ1-6; V gene: TRBV2; clone size: .; CDR3 protein: CASRDGQVMDSPLHF
J gene: TRBJ2-1; V gene: TRBV20-1; clone size: .; CDR3 protein: CSAVSGGAKNEQFF
J gene: .; V gene: TRBV7-2; clone size: .; CDR3 protein: CASSPGATHYEQYF
J gene: TRBJ2-7; V gene: TRBV20-1; clone size: few; CDR3 protein: CRAGEGSHEQYF
J gene: TRBJ2-1; V gene: TRBV5-1; clone size: few; CDR3 protein: CASSLGAVHNEQFF
J gene: TRBJ1-2; V gene: TRBV29-1; clone size: .; CDR3 protein: CSVVTGGEDYGYTF
J gene: TRBJ1-2; V gene: TRBV7-2; clone size: few; CDR3 protein: CASSKADYGYTF
J gene: TRBJ2-1; V gene: TRBV29-1; clone size: .; CDR3 protein: CSVESRGDNEQFF
J gene: TRBJ2-1; V gene: TRBV3-1; clone size: .; CDR3 protein: CASSQETGSEQFF
J gene: TRBJ2-6; V gene: TRBV6-1; clone size: .; CDR3 protein: CASGLMDRVDLTF
J gene: TRBJ1-2; V gene: TRBV14; clone size: .; CDR3 protein: CASSQRIQGAYGYTF
J gene: TRBJ2-3; V gene: TRBV5-1; clone size: .; CDR3 protein: CASSLYLAAPDTQYF
J gene: TRBJ1-5; V gene: TRBV2; clone size: .; CDR3 protein: CASTRDSNQPQHF
J gene: TRBJ2-5; V gene: TRBV28; clone size: .; CDR3 protein: CASSRRTSGVQETQYF
J gene: TRBJ1-5; V gene: TRBV27; clone size: .; CDR3 protein: CASRRQEYQPQHF
J gene: TRBJ2-3; V gene: TRBV3-1; clone size: once; CDR3 protein: CASSPSTGVADTQYF
J gene: TRBJ1-1; V gene: TRBV4-1; clone size: .; CDR3 protein: CASKGGHENTEAFF
J gene: TRBJ1-6; V gene: TRBV30; clone size: .; CDR3 protein: CAWSARRTGANSPPHF
J gene: TRBJ2-5; V gene: TRBV6-5; clone size: .; CDR3 protein: CASSSRQGADQETQYF
J gene: TRBJ2-1; V gene: TRBV20-1; clone size: .; CDR3 protein: CSARDGGYSYNEQFF
J gene: TRBJ2-6; V gene: TRBV28; clone size: few; CDR3 protein: CASSSRALYISGANVLTF
J gene: TRBJ2-1; V gene: TRBV6-5; clone size: few; CDR3 protein: CASSFDLAGGSSYNEQFF
J gene: TRBJ2-5; V gene: TRBV29-1; clone size: .; CDR3 protein: CSGWPTSGDFDEQYF
J gene: TRBJ2-3; V gene: TRBV29-1; clone size: .; CDR3 protein: CSVVTGGPTDTQYF
J gene: TRBJ1-5; V gene: TRBV4-3; clone size: .; CDR3 protein: CASSQDGGQGAQPQHF
J gene: TRBJ1-6; V gene: TRBV20-1; clone size: .; CDR3 protein: CSAEVRDYTQLDHF
J gene: TRBJ1-5; V gene: TRBV4-1; clone size: .; CDR3 protein: CASSQPPGLTESNQPQHF
J gene: TRBJ2-1; V gene: TRBV19; clone size: few; CDR3 protein: CASSSGQGRLNEQFF
J gene: TRBJ1-2; V gene: TRBV29-1; clone size: .; CDR3 protein: CSVLATGIGRHYGYTF
J gene: TRBJ2-7; V gene: TRBV5-6; clone size: few; CDR3 protein: CASRGTGINYEQYF
J gene: TRBJ2-3; V gene: TRBV7-6; clone size: once; CDR3 protein: CASSLGVGDSTDTQYF
J gene: TRBJ2-5; V gene: TRBV5-1; clone size: .; CDR3 protein: CASSQTGFGETQYF
J gene: TRBJ1-2; V gene: TRBV10-2; clone size: .; CDR3 protein: CASSDSGQGTYGYTF
J gene: TRBJ1-5; V gene: TRBV18; clone size: .; CDR3 protein: CASSPPSWQSNQPQHF
J gene: TRBJ2-3; V gene: TRBV4-2; clone size: .; CDR3 protein: CASSPNLQGGADTQYF
J gene: TRBJ1-1; V gene: TRBV20-1; clone size: .; CDR3 protein: CSARTARGGNTEAFF
J gene: TRBJ2-7; V gene: TRBV28; clone size: .; CDR3 protein: CASSLTGQPYEQYF
J gene: TRBJ2-7; V gene: TRBV12-3/TRBV12-4; clone size: .; CDR3 protein: CASSLAFETYEQYF
J gene: TRBJ1-2; V gene: TRBV7-9; clone size: .; CDR3 protein: CASSPVEVSQGYTF
J gene: TRBJ2-7; V gene: TRBV29-1; clone size: .; CDR3 protein: CSVERDDRAYEQYF
J gene: TRBJ2-5; V gene: TRBV5-1; clone size: few; CDR3 protein: CASSLGDPRETQYF
J gene: TRBJ1-2; V gene: TRBV20-1; clone size: few; CDR3 protein: CSAREGTGRGYTF
J gene: TRBJ1-2; V gene: TRBV15; clone size: few; CDR3 protein: CATSRGGTYGYTF
J gene: TRBJ2-4; V gene: TRBV27; clone size: once; CDR3 protein: CASSLSKGSYKQYF
J gene: TRBJ2-3; V gene: TRBV10-3; clone size: few; CDR3 protein: CAISDPASAGGPDTQYF
J gene: TRBJ2-3; V gene: TRBV7-2; clone size: .; CDR3 protein: CASSATRTDTQYF
J gene: TRBJ2-1; V gene: TRBV5-1; clone size: once; CDR3 protein: CASRSAGDYNEQFF
J gene: TRBJ2-7; V gene: TRBV20-1; clone size: .; CDR3 protein: CSARASTSRPDEQYF
J gene: TRBJ2-7; V gene: TRBV15; clone size: .; CDR3 protein: CATSRELRPVSSYEQYF
J gene: TRBJ1-1; V gene: TRBV5-1; clone size: .; CDR3 protein: CASTGMGDTEAFF
J gene: TRBJ1-1; V gene: TRBV5-1; clone size: few; CDR3 protein: CASRKDRGRGAFF
J gene: TRBJ2-3; V gene: TRBV4-2; clone size: .; CDR3 protein: CASSQAGTSGAPSTDTQYF